Only one count was recorded for the clone carrying this T cell receptor beta chain. Here immunoSEQ multiplex PCR was the method, and the copy in TCRdb shows in-frame clones only, minus some. The sample records about 270,000 clones, about 76% being singletons. V dropped 0 bases and J dropped 2; count of bases not matched to a gene: 5. The CDR3 loop spans 17 amino acids. CDR1 and CDR2 (germline): SGHNT, YYREEE (reference sequence). The entry originates in a study of blood T cell repertoires in COVID-19. The chain links TRBV5-4 to TRBJ2-2, with 9 positions matching TRBD1. The source material was peripheral blood. The receptor was isolated from a woman aged 55 to 70 with active or convalescent COVID-19. CDR3 in DNA: TGTGCCAGCAGCTTGGAAGACAGGGGGAGTAACACCGGGGAGCTGTTTTTT. It translates to CASSLEDRGSNTGELFF. Full variable domain (remainder filled in from reference TRBV5-4 and TRBJ2-2): ETGVTQSPTHLIKTRGQQVTLRCSSQSGHNTVSWYQQALGQGPQFIFQYYREEENGRGNFPPRFSGLQFPNYSSELNVNALELDDSALYLCASSLEDRGSNTGELFFGEGSRLTVL.